The table lists the clone carrying this T cell receptor beta chain with a count of one. Its antigen remains unknown. The data originate from a study of T cell responses to AZD1222 COVID-19 vaccine. Study-wide results and limits: White British donors predominated, females outnumbered males, and clonal diversity was possibly underestimated. The number of AZD1222 recipients seropositive at baseline was only five or six.

TCRdb keeps only in-frame clones here, not all; method: immunoSEQ multiplex PCR. The table has 150,000 to 200,000 clones, approximately 90% seen once; the top ten hold around 1.6%. Investigators merged groups given second doses at roughly 4 or roughly 12 weeks. The CDR3 has 15 residues. The V gene end was trimmed by 3 bases and the J gene end by 1 base; junction bases not matched to a gene: 1. Germline V gene sequence: CDR1 SGHRS, CDR2 YFSETQ. The sample consisted of peripheral blood, taken 28 days after the second AZD1222 dose. The chain links TRBV5-1 to TRBJ2-5; 12 bases are shared with TRBD2. The TCR was taken from an adult who received the AZD1222 COVID-19 vaccine. CDR3 DNA: TGCGCCAGCAGCTGGACTAGCGGGGCCCAAGAGACCCAGTACTTC. Its translation: CASSWTSGAQETQYF.